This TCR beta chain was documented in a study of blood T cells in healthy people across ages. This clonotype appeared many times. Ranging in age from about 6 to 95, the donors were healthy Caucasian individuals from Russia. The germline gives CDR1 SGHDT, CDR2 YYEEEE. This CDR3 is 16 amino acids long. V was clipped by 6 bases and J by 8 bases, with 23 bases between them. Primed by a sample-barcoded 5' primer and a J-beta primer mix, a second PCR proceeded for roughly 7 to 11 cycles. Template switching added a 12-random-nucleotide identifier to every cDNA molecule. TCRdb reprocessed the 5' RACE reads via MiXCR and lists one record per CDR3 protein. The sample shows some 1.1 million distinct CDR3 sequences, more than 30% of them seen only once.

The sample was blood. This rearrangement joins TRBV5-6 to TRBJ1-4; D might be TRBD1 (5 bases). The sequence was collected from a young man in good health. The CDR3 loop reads CASTHDPGEGLEKLFF. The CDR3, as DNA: TGTGCCAGCACCCACGACCCGGGGGAGGGGTTGGAAAAACTGTTTTTT.